This T cell receptor (beta chain) was obtained from a study of beta chain features in type 1 diabetes. Of the isolated RNA, all was reverse transcribed, and so the sequenced material was expressed TCRB transcripts. Profiled with immunoSEQ multiplex PCR; TCRdb holds only in-frame clones, not every one. The data contain about 900,000 clones, 17% of them singletons. The CDR3 has 16 amino acids. The V and J ends lost 5 bases and 3 bases, in that order; junction bases with no gene match: 9. CDR1 and CDR2 (germline): SGHTA, FQGTGA. General observations from the study: Whether TCRB rearrangement is influenced by HLA type went unresolved here. Moderate yet significant TCRB CDR3 shortening was seen in Type 1 diabetes patients in all four CD4+ subsets. Within patients, naive, central memory and Treg TCRB repertoires seemed more similar than within healthy donors. PCR could preferentially amplify shorter templates, alike in patients and controls.

Concerning this clone itself: The target antigen is unknown.

The clonotype comes from a woman in her late teens or twenties in good health. The chain recombines TRBV7-3 with TRBJ2-2, with TRBD1 matching 7 bases. Sample: naive CD4+ T cells from blood. The CDR3 region is CASSTPRDRDTGELFF. In DNA form, the CDR3 reads TGTGCCAGCAGCACTCCCCGGGACAGAGACACCGGGGAGCTGTTTTTT.